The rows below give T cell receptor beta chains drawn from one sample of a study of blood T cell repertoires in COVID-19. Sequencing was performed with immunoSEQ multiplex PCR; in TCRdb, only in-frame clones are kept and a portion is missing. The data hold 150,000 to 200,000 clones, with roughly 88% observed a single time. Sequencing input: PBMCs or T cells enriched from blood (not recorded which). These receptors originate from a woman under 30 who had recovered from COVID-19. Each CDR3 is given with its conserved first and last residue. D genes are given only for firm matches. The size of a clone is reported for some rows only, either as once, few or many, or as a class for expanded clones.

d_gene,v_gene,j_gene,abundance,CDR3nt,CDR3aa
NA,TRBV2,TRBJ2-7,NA,TGTGCCAGCAGGGATACCAGGGGGGAGTACGAGCAGTACTTC,CASRDTRGEYEQYF
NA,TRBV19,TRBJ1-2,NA,TGTGCCAGTAGCTTTAACGCGGACTATGGCTACACCTTC,CASSFNADYGYTF
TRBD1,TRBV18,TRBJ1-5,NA,TGTGCCAGCTCACCACCGGACAGGGCAGGGCAGCCCCAGCATTTT,CASSPPDRAGQPQHF
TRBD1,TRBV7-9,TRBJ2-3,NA,TGTGCCAGCAGCCTTAGACAGGGTCTAGATACGCAGTATTTT,CASSLRQGLDTQYF
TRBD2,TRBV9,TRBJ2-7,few,TGTGCCAGCAGCGTAAGCTCTAGCGGGAGGGAATCAGGCGAGCAGTACTTC,CASSVSSSGRESGEQYF
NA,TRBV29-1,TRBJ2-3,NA,TGCAGCGGTCAACTAGCAGGAGGTGATACGCAGTATTTT,CSGQLAGGDTQYF
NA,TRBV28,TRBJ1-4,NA,TGTGCCAGCAGTTCCCCCTGGACCACCGGGGATGAAAAACTGTTTTTT,CASSSPWTTGDEKLFF
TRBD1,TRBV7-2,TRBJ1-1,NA,TGTGCCAGCAGCCTATTTTCCACGACAGGGGGCACTGAAGCTTTCTTT,CASSLFSTTGGTEAFF
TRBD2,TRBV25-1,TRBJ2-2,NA,TGTGCCAGCAGTGAATTAGGGGCGGGAGGTAGCCGGGAGCTGTTTTTT,CASSELGAGGSRELFF
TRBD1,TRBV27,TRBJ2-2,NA,TGTGCCAGCAGTTTATCGAGAGGACAGGGGAACACCGGGGAGCTGTTTTTT,CASSLSRGQGNTGELFF
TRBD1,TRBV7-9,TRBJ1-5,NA,TGTGCCAGCAGCCTCGGACAGGGGAATCAGCCCCAGCATTTT,CASSLGQGNQPQHF
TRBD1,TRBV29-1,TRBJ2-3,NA,TGCAGCGTTGAAGATCCGGCAGGATGGACAGGTACGCAGTATTTT,CSVEDPAGWTGTQYF
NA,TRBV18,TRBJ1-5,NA,TGTGCCAGCTCACCAGGCCAGGGTGGCAATCAGCCCCAGCATTTT,CASSPGQGGNQPQHF
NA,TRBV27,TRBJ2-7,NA,TGTGCCAGCAGCCTAGGCGGGTACGAGCAGTACTTC,CASSLGGYEQYF